Listed below are T cell receptor beta chains from one sample, sequenced in a study of Ad26.COV2.S vaccination and SARS-CoV-2 variants. Sequencing used immunoSEQ multiplex PCR; TCRdb keeps in-frame clones, though not all of them. The sample has about 350,000 clones, approximately 86% seen once. This specimen was peripheral blood, taken in a trial of Ad26.COV2.S vaccine versus placebo. The receptors come from a person aged 18 to 65 who received the Ad26.COV2.S COVID-19 vaccine or a placebo. Each CDR3 is given with its conserved first and last residue. The D gene is left open where the match is weak. The listing skips clone size in some rows; elsewhere it reads once, few, many or a size class.

clone_size,d_call,j_call,v_call,cdr3_nt,cdr3_aa
few,NA,TRBJ2-7,TRBV5-1,TGCGCCAGCTTCGACGGCTACGAGCAGTACTTC,CASFDGYEQYF
NA,TRBD1,TRBJ2-2,TRBV7-9,TGTGCCAGCAGCCCATGGACAGGGAACACCGGGGAGCTGTTTTTT,CASSPWTGNTGELFF
once,NA,TRBJ1-4,TRBV28,TGTGCCACCTCTAGGACAAGAAACGAAAAACTGTTTTTT,CATSRTRNEKLFF
NA,TRBD2,TRBJ2-7,TRBV4-3,TGCGCCAGCAGTTACGGACTAGCGGCAATCTACGAGCAGTACTTC,CASSYGLAAIYEQYF
NA,NA,TRBJ1-5,TRBV25-1,TGTGCCAGCAGTGAAGGTGGTGGGCTCAGGGCCTATCAGCCCCAGCATTTT,CASSEGGGLRAYQPQHF
NA,TRBD2,TRBJ2-5,TRBV6-1,TGTGCCAGCAGTGAATCTAGCGGGGGGCGTAGGGAGACCCAGTACTTC,CASSESSGGRRETQYF
NA,NA,TRBJ1-6,TRBV4-1,TGCGCCAGCAGCCAAGATTGGGGGGCAGTTAATTCACCCCTCCACTTT,CASSQDWGAVNSPLHF
NA,NA,TRBJ2-2,TRBV18,TGTGCCAGCTCACCCCCGGCCCCAGGGACCACCGGGGAGCTGTTTTTT,CASSPPAPGTTGELFF
NA,NA,TRBJ2-7,TRBV27,TGTGCCAGCAGTTCTCTAGGCGAGCAGTACTTC,CASSSLGEQYF
NA,TRBD1,TRBJ2-1,TRBV7-3,TGTGCCAGCAGCGACGCAGGGGGCCGACTCCACAATGAGCAGTTCTTC,CASSDAGGRLHNEQFF
NA,NA,TRBJ2-7,TRBV6-5,TGTGCCAGCGTAAGGCCGGGCCCGGTCTCCTACGAGCAGTACTTC,CASVRPGPVSYEQYF
NA,NA,TRBJ1-2,TRBV2,TGTGCCAGCAGTGATCCGGGTCCGAACTATGGCTACACCTTC,CASSDPGPNYGYTF
NA,NA,TRBJ2-7,TRBV11-2,TGTGCCAGCAGCCCAATCGGGGGTCTTGAGCAGTACTTC,CASSPIGGLEQYF
NA,TRBD1,TRBJ2-2,TRBV24-1,TGTGCCACCAGTGATGCGTACAGGGGGCAAGGCGGGGAGCTGTTTTTT,CATSDAYRGQGGELFF
NA,TRBD1,TRBJ2-7,TRBV7-2,TGTGCCAGCAGCTTGGGACAGGGTTGGGAGCAGTACTTC,CASSLGQGWEQYF
NA,TRBD2,TRBJ2-1,TRBV27,TGTGCCAGCAGCCTAGTGGCGGGGGACAATGAGCAGTTCTTC,CASSLVAGDNEQFF
NA,NA,TRBJ1-1,TRBV15,TGTGCCACCAGCCTTACCAGGGGTTACACTGAAGCTTTCTTT,CATSLTRGYTEAFF
NA,TRBD1,TRBJ1-4,TRBV5-6,TGTGCCAGCAGCCTTTTCACCCGGACAGGGGGCGGTGAAAAACTGTTTTTT,CASSLFTRTGGGEKLFF
once,NA,TRBJ1-3,TRBV18,TGTGCCAGCTCACCACCAATAAGCGGAAACACCATATATTTT,CASSPPISGNTIYF
NA,TRBD1,TRBJ1-6,TRBV28,TGTGCCAGCATAAGCGGGACAGGGAATTCACCCCTCCACTTT,CASISGTGNSPLHF
NA,NA,TRBJ2-1,TRBV4-1,TGCGCCAGCAGCCCTCTTCCCAAGCGGTCCTACAATGAGCAGTTCTTC,CASSPLPKRSYNEQFF
NA,NA,TRBJ2-2,TRBV9,TGTGCCAGCAGCGTAGGAGGAGGCGCCGGGGAGCTGTTTTTT,CASSVGGGAGELFF
few,NA,TRBJ1-6,TRBV9,TGTGCCAGCAGCGTAGAATCCGATTTAAATTCACCCCTCCACTTT,CASSVESDLNSPLHF
NA,TRBD1,TRBJ1-6,TRBV7-2,TGTGCCAGCAGCCGGGGGGACAGTAATTCACCCCTCCACTTT,CASSRGDSNSPLHF
NA,NA,TRBJ2-1,TRBV7-9,TGTGCCAGCAGCTTAGTAGTGAATGAGCAGTTCTTC,CASSLVVNEQFF
NA,NA,TRBJ2-5,TRBV6-4,TGTGCCAGCAGTGACTCAGGACACCGGAGGGGGACCCAGTACTTC,CASSDSGHRRGTQYF
NA,TRBD1,TRBJ1-1,TRBV7-2,TGTGCCAGCAGTCAGGGGGGCCGGGGTCTGAACACTGAAGCTTTCTTT,CASSQGGRGLNTEAFF
NA,NA,TRBJ1-6,TRBV27,TGTGCCAGCAGTCCCACAGGGATTTCATTAAATTCACCCCTCCACTTT,CASSPTGISLNSPLHF
NA,TRBD2,TRBJ2-3,TRBV5-1,TGCGCCAGCAGCTTGGCCTCGACTAGCGGGGCCACAGATACGCAGTATTTT,CASSLASTSGATDTQYF
NA,NA,TRBJ1-1,TRBV12-3/TRBV12-4,TGTGCCAGCAGTTTAACGTGGGGCACTGAAGCTTTCTTT,CASSLTWGTEAFF
NA,NA,TRBJ2-7,TRBV4-2,TGTGCCAGCAGCCTAACCCCAGGGGAGCGGGACGAGCAGTACTTC,CASSLTPGERDEQYF
NA,TRBD1,TRBJ2-1,TRBV7-2,TGTGCCAGCAGCTTAGTCGGGCGGGACAGGGGTTTCAGCAATGAGCAGTTCTTC,CASSLVGRDRGFSNEQFF